The 17 T cell receptor beta chains reported below all come from one sample, sequenced in a study of OX40 agonist ivuxolimab in advanced cancers. Sequencing was performed with immunoSEQ multiplex PCR; in TCRdb, only in-frame clones are kept and a portion is missing. The table includes about 37,000 clones, roughly 90% detected once. The input for sequencing was CD4+ or CD8+ T cells sorted from blood, taken in a trial of the OX40 agonist ivuxolimab. The receptors here all came from an adult with an advanced solid tumor such as melanoma, head and neck, liver or kidney cancer.

The rearrangement links TRBV6-1 to TRBJ1-1, with D unresolved. V was clipped by 1 base and J by 0 bases, with 9 bases between them. CDR1 is MNHNS, CDR2 SASEGT, per germline. The CDR3 is 15 residues long. The CDR3, as DNA: TGTGCCAGCAGTGAAGGACCGATAATGAACACTGAAGCTTTCTTT. Amino acids: CASSEGPIMNTEAFF.

The chain links TRBV7-6 to TRBJ1-4, with D unclear. Germline values: CDR1 SGHVS, CDR2 FNYEAQ. With 5 bases removed from V and 6 bases from J, the gap between germline ends came to 13 bases. The CDR3 runs to 14 residues. The CDR3 sequence is CASSPSRGDEKLFF. The DNA of the CDR3 is TGTGCCAGCAGCCCCTCCCGTGGGGATGAAAAACTGTTTTTT.

This chain joins TRBV4-3 and TRBJ2-2, with D uncertain. Trimming took off 1 base at V and 2 bases at J, with 8 bases between the two ends. This CDR3 has 15 amino acids. Germline CDR1 and CDR2: LGHNA and YSLEER. The CDR3 region is CASSQGRVNTGELFF. The CDR3 nucleotides read TGCGCCAGCAGCCAAGGCCGAGTAAACACCGGGGAGCTGTTTTTT.

This chain joins TRBV11-2 and TRBJ2-3, with 9 nucleotides matching TRBD2. CDR1 is SGHAT, CDR2 FQNNGV, per germline. This CDR3 is 17 amino acids long. J gave up 1 base and V 0 bases, and 5 bases lay outside the gene matches. The CDR3 reads CASSLEASGEGTDTQYF. The CDR3, as DNA: TGTGCCAGCAGCTTAGAGGCTAGCGGGGAGGGCACAGATACGCAGTATTTT.

The rearrangement joins TRBV19 to TRBJ1-3, with 10 bases aligning to TRBD1. The trim removed 8 bases at V and 2 bases at J, leaving 3 bases unmatched. There are 14 residues in the CDR3. Germline V gene sequence: CDR1 LNHDA, CDR2 SQIVND (reference sequence). The CDR3 sequence: CASQGQGTGNTIYF. The CDR3 DNA is TGTGCCAGTCAGGGACAGGGGACTGGAAACACCATATATTTT.

This rearrangement joins TRBV9 to TRBJ2-7, with D hard to call. Germline CDR1 and CDR2: SGDLS and YYNGEE. The V end was cut by 0 bases, the J end by 5 bases, with 6 bases between. The CDR3 is 12 amino acids. The CDR3 reads CASSVGGNEQYF. CDR3 nucleotide sequence: TGTGCCAGCAGCGTAGGGGGTAACGAGCAGTACTTC.

The V call is TRBV4-3, the J call TRBJ1-1; 7 bases line up with TRBD1. Trimming removed 3 bases from V and 6 bases from J; junction bases left unmatched: 10. This CDR3 has 15 amino acids. Germline CDR1 is LGHNA and CDR2 is YSLEER. The chain's CDR3 is CASSHSLNRGSEAFF. Written as DNA, the CDR3 is TGCGCCAGCAGCCACTCACTAAACAGGGGATCTGAAGCTTTCTTT.

The J gene is TRBJ1-1, the V gene TRBV6-6, with a tentative D call TRBD1 (6 bases). Germline CDR1 reads MNHNY; CDR2 reads SVGAGI (reference sequence). This CDR3 contains 13 residues. V was trimmed by 6 bases and J by 5 bases, leaving 13 bases between them. CDR3 nucleotides: TGTGCCAGCAGCCCAACAGGGTGGACTGAAGCTTTCTTT. Amino acids: CASSPTGWTEAFF.

In this sample, this clone turned up a few times. This rearrangement joins TRBV7-9 to TRBJ2-7, with D perhaps matching TRBD1 (6 bases). Trimming left V 1 base short and J 1 base short, with 8 bases between. Per germline, CDR1 SEHNR and CDR2 FQNEAQ (reference sequence). The CDR3 covers 14 residues. This chain's CDR3 is CASSLGGQSYEQYF. DNA of the CDR3: TGTGCCAGCAGCTTAGGGGGGCAGTCCTACGAGCAGTACTTC.

This clone showed up just once. The rearrangement joins TRBV27 to TRBJ2-7, with TRBD1 identical over 9 bases. CDR1 is MNHEY and CDR2 is SMNVEV in the germline V gene (reference sequence). This CDR3 comprises 14 residues. V shed 4 bases, J shed 4 bases, and the junction held 5 bases outside the gene matches. DNA for the CDR3: TGTGCCAGCAGTTATGCGGGACAGGGTTACGAGCAGTACTTC. Amino acid sequence: CASSYAGQGYEQYF.

The rearrangement uses TRBV4-2 and TRBJ2-2; 10 bases map to TRBD1. CDR3 size: 18 residues. Germline trimming cut 1 base from V and 0 bases from J; bases unmatched to any gene: 5. Germline CDR1 LGHNA, CDR2 YNFKEQ. The CDR3 sequence: CASSQGRDRGPNTGELFF. The CDR3 DNA follows: TGTGCCAGCAGCCAAGGCCGGGACAGGGGTCCGAACACCGGGGAGCTGTTTTTT.

The rearrangement joins TRBV6-4 to TRBJ2-1; unclear D gene. Germline V CDR1 and CDR2: MRHNA, SNTAGT. There are 19 residues in the CDR3. V was shortened by 0 bases and J by 3 bases, with 21 bases between the two germline ends. CDR3 region: CASSDSTTRTEICYNEQFF. The CDR3, as DNA: TGTGCCAGCAGTGACTCGACGACCAGGACGGAGATATGCTACAATGAGCAGTTCTTC.

The chain couples TRBV6-5 to TRBJ2-1; D unresolved. The CDR3 spans 10 residues. CDR1 and CDR2 from the germline V gene are MNHEY and SVGAGI. The V end lost 8 bases, the J end lost 5 bases, and 4 bases lay between the germline ends. The CDR3 reads CASGNNEQFF. In DNA form, the CDR3 reads TGTGCCAGCGGAAACAATGAGCAGTTCTTC.

This CDR3 is CASSIDQNQPQHF. The CDR3 coding sequence is TGTGCCAGTAGTATTGACCAAAATCAGCCCCAGCATTTT. The V call is TRBV19, the J call TRBJ1-5; no definite D call. V lost 3 bases and J lost 4, with 7 bases in between. The CDR3 has 13 residues. Germline CDR1 reads LNHDA; CDR2 reads SQIVND (reference sequence).

This clone occurred once. The chain recombines TRBV9 with TRBJ1-1, with D tentatively TRBD1 (5 bases). The V and J ends lost 0 bases and 1 base respectively, with 13 bases between them. The germline CDR1 and CDR2 sequences are SGDLS and YYNGEE. This CDR3 is built from 16 residues. CDR3 sequence: CASSVVQDDPNTEAFF. For the CDR3, the DNA is TGTGCCAGCAGCGTAGTACAGGACGACCCGAACACTGAAGCTTTCTTT.

This chain uses TRBV7-9 with TRBJ2-7; D is undetermined. The V end was cut by 0 bases, the J end by 3 bases, with 9 bases between. Germline CDR1 and CDR2: SEHNR and FQNEAQ (reference sequence). The CDR3 has 14 residues. In DNA, the CDR3 is TGTGCCAGCAGCTTAGCAGGCACAAACTACGAGCAGTACTTC. This gives the protein CASSLAGTNYEQYF.

The chain recombines TRBV9 with TRBJ2-3; no clear D. Germline V gene lookup returns CDR1 SGDLS and CDR2 YYNGEE. V dropped 3 bases and J dropped 5 bases, with 10 bases sitting between them. The CDR3 covers 13 residues. The CDR3 sequence: CASSALLGDTQYF. The CDR3, as DNA: TGTGCCAGCAGCGCACTCCTAGGAGATACGCAGTATTTT.